These T cell receptor beta chains were read from a single sample in a study of OX40 agonist ivuxolimab in advanced cancers. The assay was immunoSEQ multiplex PCR, and TCRdb's table has in-frame clones only and misses some. This repertoire shows approximately 80,000 clones, about 90% found once; its top ten account for under 8.5%. The material sequenced was CD4+ or CD8+ T cells sorted from blood, taken in a trial of the OX40 agonist ivuxolimab. The source of these receptors is an adult with an advanced solid tumor such as melanoma, head and neck, liver or kidney cancer. CDR3s include the opening cysteine and the closing phenylalanine or tryptophan. A D gene is named only where the DNA matches it firmly. Part of the rows lack a size; the others show once, few, many or a class for expanded clones.

-,13,-,TRBJ1-1,TRBV7-9,TGTGCCAGCAGCTTAGAGGCAGGGCGTCAAGCTTTCTTT,CASSLEAGRQAFF
-,13,-,TRBJ2-1,TRBV30,TGTGCCTGGAATGGAGGGCGCTACAATGAGCAGTTCTTC,CAWNGGRYNEQFF
-,14,TRBD1,TRBJ2-2,TRBV25-1,TGTGCCAGCAGTGACGGACAGGGAGCCGGGGAGCTGTTTTTT,CASSDGQGAGELFF
few,15,-,TRBJ2-1,TRBV9,TGTGCCAGCAGCGTTGCGGGACCCTCCTACAATGAGCAGTTCTTC,CASSVAGPSYNEQFF
-,14,TRBD1,TRBJ2-7,TRBV9,TGTGCCAGCAGCGTAGGTGGGACAGGGTACGAGCAGTACTTC,CASSVGGTGYEQYF
-,15,-,TRBJ1-1,TRBV12-5,TGTGCTAGTGGAATTTGGAGGACAAAGAACACTGAAGCTTTCTTT,CASGIWRTKNTEAFF
-,13,-,TRBJ2-5,TRBV27,TGTGCCAGCAGTTCTCTATACCAAGAGACCCAGTACTTC,CASSSLYQETQYF
-,15,TRBD2,TRBJ2-3,TRBV28,TGTGCCAGCAGTTTGTTCGGACTAGTCGGAGGTACGCAGTATTTT,CASSLFGLVGGTQYF
-,13,-,TRBJ1-5,TRBV4-3,TGCGCCAGCAGCCAAGAACAGGATCAGCCCCAGCATTTT,CASSQEQDQPQHF
once,15,-,TRBJ2-3,TRBV28,TGTGCCAGCAGTTTAATGGCTCCCGTGGCAGATACGCAGTATTTT,CASSLMAPVADTQYF
-,15,TRBD2,TRBJ2-7,TRBV28,TGTGCCAGCAGTTTGGTAGCGGGGGGACTCTACGAGCAGTACTTC,CASSLVAGGLYEQYF
-,14,-,TRBJ1-6,TRBV5-6,TGTGCCAGCAGCTTTCAGGGTTGGGATTCACCCCTCCACTTT,CASSFQGWDSPLHF
once,15,-,TRBJ1-5,TRBV19,TGTGCCAGTAGTATTAAGGCAGCTTCGGATCAGCCCCAGCATTTT,CASSIKAASDQPQHF
-,13,TRBD1,TRBJ1-2,TRBV28,TGTGCCAGCAGTCCGGACAGGTTCTATGGCTACACCTTC,CASSPDRFYGYTF
-,14,-,TRBJ2-2,TRBV6-6,TGTGCCAGCAGTTACGAGGTAGCTCCCGGGGAGCTGTTTTTT,CASSYEVAPGELFF
-,17,-,TRBJ2-2,TRBV25-1,TGTGCCAGCAGTGACGATGACAGGTTCGCGAACACCGGGGAGCTGTTTTTT,CASSDDDRFANTGELFF
-,16,TRBD1,TRBJ1-5,TRBV27,TGTGCCAGCAGTTCCGGGACAGGGGCCTTCGGTCAGCCCCAGCATTTT,CASSSGTGAFGQPQHF
-,16,-,TRBJ1-5,TRBV2,TGTGCCAGCAGTGACGTGGCAGGGACTAGCAATCAGCCCCAGCATTTT,CASSDVAGTSNQPQHF
-,14,-,TRBJ2-3,TRBV28,TGTGCCAGCAGTCCCCCCGGGGGGCCTAGGGCGCAGTATTTT,CASSPPGGPRAQYF
-,13,-,TRBJ2-2,TRBV13,TGTGCCAGCAGCCGCTCGGTGGCCGGGGAGCTGTTTTTT,CASSRSVAGELFF
-,17,-,TRBJ1-5,TRBV11-2,TGTGCCAGCAGCCCTGGGACGGGACCTTATAGCAATCAGCCCCAGCATTTT,CASSPGTGPYSNQPQHF
-,15,TRBD1,TRBJ1-2,TRBV6-1,TGTGCCAGCAGCGTTATAACCGGGACAGACTATGGCTACACCTTC,CASSVITGTDYGYTF
-,15,-,TRBJ1-6,TRBV30,TGTGCCTGGCGCCCAGGTGCATTTTATAATTCACCCCTCCACTTT,CAWRPGAFYNSPLHF
-,16,TRBD2,TRBJ2-5,TRBV7-8,TGTGCCAGCAGCTTCCTTACTAGCGGGGGGGAAGAGACCCAGTACTTC,CASSFLTSGGEETQYF
once,13,-,TRBJ1-6,TRBV6-5,TGTGCCAGCAGTAGCCCCAATGGGGCACCCCTCCACTTT,CASSSPNGAPLHF
-,14,-,TRBJ2-3,TRBV29-1,TGCAGCGCGGTAGGCTTGGTAGGGACAGATACGCAGTATTTT,CSAVGLVGTDTQYF
-,15,TRBD2,TRBJ2-1,TRBV6-5,TGTGCCAGCAGTTACTCAGAGGGACTACCCAATGAGCAGTTCTTC,CASSYSEGLPNEQFF
-,15,-,TRBJ1-5,TRBV19,TGTGCCAGTAGAGAACAGGGATTGAGCAATCAGCCCCAGCATTTT,CASREQGLSNQPQHF
-,14,TRBD1,TRBJ2-1,TRBV4-3,TGCGCCAGCAGCACCCGACAGGGGGGTTCTGAGCAGTTCTTC,CASSTRQGGSEQFF
-,14,-,TRBJ2-7,TRBV19,TGTGCCAGTAGTATACCAGGGTGGAGCTACGAGCAGTACTTC,CASSIPGWSYEQYF
-,15,-,TRBJ2-3,TRBV6-1,TGTGCCAGCATAAAGGACGGTCAGCTCACAGATACGCAGTATTTT,CASIKDGQLTDTQYF
few,12,-,TRBJ2-7,TRBV6-1,TGTGCCAGCATTAGTAGCTCCTACGAGCAGTACTTC,CASISSSYEQYF
-,20,TRBD1,TRBJ1-5,TRBV28,TGTGCCAGCAGTTTCCCATCCGGGACAGGCATATATGCTAGCAATCAGCCCCAGCATTTT,CASSFPSGTGIYASNQPQHF
-,14,TRBD2,TRBJ2-3,TRBV11-2,TGTGCCAGCAGACTCGGACTAGCGGGAGATACGCAGTATTTT,CASRLGLAGDTQYF
-,14,-,TRBJ2-2,TRBV6-6,TGTGCCAGCAGTTACTGGCAGCACACCGGGGAGCTGTTTTTT,CASSYWQHTGELFF
-,17,TRBD1,TRBJ1-4,TRBV4-3,TGCGCCAGCAGCCACCCCAAGGACAGGGAAACTAATGAAAAACTGTTTTTT,CASSHPKDRETNEKLFF
-,16,TRBD2,TRBJ2-7,TRBV5-4,TGTGCCAGCAGCGGCGGGACTAGCGGGGTTTCCTACGAGCAGTACTTC,CASSGGTSGVSYEQYF
-,14,-,TRBJ1-5,TRBV6-5,TGTGCCAGCAGTTACGGGGGGGCCAATCAGCCCCAGCATTTT,CASSYGGANQPQHF
-,13,-,TRBJ1-3,TRBV30,TGTGCCTGGACGGGTCCCTCTGGAAACACCATATATTTT,CAWTGPSGNTIYF
-,16,-,TRBJ1-3,TRBV5-4,TGTGCCAGCAGCCCGGGGCGGCTCCACTCTGGAAACACCATATATTTT,CASSPGRLHSGNTIYF
-,14,-,TRBJ2-7,TRBV6-6,TGTGCCAGCAGTTACCCCGACAAGGCCTACGAGCAGTACTTC,CASSYPDKAYEQYF
-,15,-,TRBJ2-3,TRBV27,TGTGCCAGCATCCCCAGGGCGTTACGATACGATACGCAGTATTTT,CASIPRALRYDTQYF
-,14,-,TRBJ1-1,TRBV9,TGTGCCAGCAGCGTCCAGTGGGTGAACACTGAAGCTTTCTTT,CASSVQWVNTEAFF
-,10,-,TRBJ2-1,TRBV6-6,TGTGCCAGCATAGGGAATGAGCAGTTCTTC,CASIGNEQFF
-,13,-,TRBJ2-5,TRBV14,TGTGCCAGCAGCCAAAGATACGTAGAGACCCAGTACTTC,CASSQRYVETQYF
once,12,-,TRBJ1-2,TRBV29-1,TGCAGCGTTGAATTAGGGGACGGTGGCTACACCTTC,CSVELGDGGYTF
-,15,TRBD1,TRBJ2-7,TRBV5-1,TGCGCCAGCAGCTTGTTCGGGACAGATGACTACGAGCAGTACTTC,CASSLFGTDDYEQYF